This T cell receptor beta chain was identified in a study of blood T cell repertoires in COVID-19. Study details: The samples span acute and convalescent COVID-19 from the United States, Italy and Spain.

Study processing details: Amplification with reference gene primers provided the estimates of nucleated cell counts. TCRdb keeps only in-frame clones here, not all; method: immunoSEQ multiplex PCR. V, J and clone size are taken as reported in that table, and D and trimming were inferred from the DNA itself. The table lists about 200,000 clones, about three quarters of them singletons, with under 8.5% in the top ten. This TCR came from a woman aged 70 to 79 with acute or convalescent COVID-19. The specimen was peripheral blood.

The CDR3 nucleotides read TGTGCCAGCAGCGTAAGAGCGGGGGCCACAGATACGCAGTATTTT. It yields the protein CASSVRAGATDTQYF. The V and J genes are TRBV9 and TRBJ2-3; TRBD2 matches at 8 bases. CDR3 length equals 15 residues. Germline CDR1 reads SGDLS; CDR2 reads YYNGEE. Unmatched junction bases numbered 3, after V lost 1 base and J lost 2 bases.